This T cell receptor beta chain was observed in a study of identifying expanded T cells in peripheral blood. Profiling relied on immunoSEQ multiplex PCR, and the TCRdb table lists in-frame clones only, not all of them. The sample shows approximately 90,000 clones, more than 70% of them seen only once. V dropped 5 bases and J dropped 1; count of bases not matched to a gene: 4. Germline assignment: CDR1 SQVTM and CDR2 ANQGSEA. The CDR3 covers 14 residues. About this clone: Its antigen is not known.

Whole-study results and caveats: Technical replicates showed about 1.2 changed clones; around 2 weeks 15 to 20; four weeks 19. Two-week clone count variance significantly increased as total template count grew.

Sequenced input: blood. The TCR sequence derives from a person aged 18 to 70 in good health. The chain uses TRBV29-1 and TRBJ1-4, with TRBD1 identical over 7 bases. This CDR3 is CSVIGGETNEKLFF. The CDR3 DNA is TGCAGCGTTATAGGGGGCGAAACTAATGAAAAACTGTTTTTT.